The 15 T cell receptor beta chains presented below share a single source sample, sequenced in a study of OX40 agonist ivuxolimab in advanced cancers. The protocol was immunoSEQ multiplex PCR, while the TCRdb copy is restricted to in-frame clones and leaves out a portion. The data contain 60,000 or so clones, approximately 84% of them singletons. The source was CD4+ or CD8+ T cells sorted from blood, collected in a trial of the OX40 agonist ivuxolimab. Receptors were obtained from an adult with an advanced solid tumor such as melanoma, head and neck, liver or kidney cancer.

This clone was recorded only once. The chain uses TRBV23-1 and TRBJ2-1, with TRBD2 matching over 10 bases. TRBV23-1 belongs to the ORF category, with a function that is uncertain. V lost 8 bases, J lost 8 bases, and 3 bases stayed unmatched. CDR3 length: 12 amino acids. CDR3 in amino acids: CASHGTSDEQFF. In nucleotides, the CDR3 is TGCGCCAGCCACGGGACTAGCGATGAGCAGTTCTTC.

This clone was seen only a few times. The chain recombines TRBV18 with TRBJ2-7; D gene unclear. Trimming took 1 base from V and 2 from J, leaving 9 bases between them. CDR3 length: 14 amino acids. Germline values: CDR1 KGHSH, CDR2 LQKENI. The CDR3 nucleotides are TGTGCCAGCTCACCACTGGCCAGTACCTACGAGCAGTACTTC. Translated, it gives CASSPLASTYEQYF.

This clone was observed many times. The CDR3 coding sequence is TGTGCCAGCAGCCCCAGGGGGGAATCCTCCTACGAGCAGTACTTC. Translated: CASSPRGESSYEQYF. This rearrangement joins TRBV7-3 to TRBJ2-7, with D perhaps TRBD1 (7 bases). The ends were cut back, 5 bases at V and 0 bases at J, with 14 bases in the middle. The germline CDR1 and CDR2 sequences are SGHTA and FQGTGA. The length of the CDR3 is 15 residues. The full variable domain, completed using reference TRBV7-3 and TRBJ2-7, is GAGVSQTPSNKVTEKGKYVELRCDPISGHTALYWYRQSLGQGPEFLIYFQGTGAADDSGLPNDRFFAVRPEGSVSTLKIQRTERGDSAVYLCASSPRGESSYEQYFGPGTRLTVT.

The chain combines TRBV14 with TRBJ2-2, with TRBD2 identical over 10 bases. The CDR3 sequence is 16 residues long. Per germline, CDR1 SGHDN and CDR2 FVKESK. V lost 4 bases, J lost 3 bases, and 5 bases stayed unmatched. CDR3 bases: TGTGCCAGCAGCCCCTCGACTAGCGGGCACACCGGGGAGCTGTTTTTT. Translation: CASSPSTSGHTGELFF.

V and J are TRBV10-3 and TRBJ2-1; TRBD2 matches at 10 bases. Germline V CDR1 and CDR2: ENHRY, SYGVKD. CDR3 length: 14 amino acids. V was clipped by 10 bases and J by 8 bases; unmatched bases: 11. The chain's CDR3 is CATAAGGPSDEQFF. The CDR3 bases are TGTGCCACCGCAGCGGGAGGGCCCAGCGATGAGCAGTTCTTC.

The chain recombines TRBV6-4 with TRBJ2-1, with 7 bases matching TRBD2. Per the germline V gene, CDR1 is MRHNA and CDR2 is SNTAGT. The CDR3 runs to 16 residues. The junction had 10 bases not matched to a gene; V was cut back by 1 base and J by 7 bases. The CDR3 DNA sequence: TGTGCCAGCAGTGACTTCAACCGGGGGGTACAGAATGAGCAGTTCTTC. It is translated as CASSDFNRGVQNEQFF.

The chain uses TRBV29-1 and TRBJ1-1; 9 bases line up with TRBD1. Germline V gene lookup returns CDR1 SQVTM and CDR2 ANQGSEA. V lost 4 bases to trimming and J lost 11 bases; unmatched junction nucleotides: 5. This CDR3 contains 11 residues. DNA for the CDR3: TGCAGCGTTGTACAGGGGGCTACGGCTTTCTTT. Translation gives CSVVQGATAFF.

This chain links TRBV2 with TRBJ1-1; a weak D match, TRBD1 (5 bases). The CDR3 covers 14 residues. CDR1 is SNHLY and CDR2 is FYNNEI in the germline V gene. V was clipped by 7 bases and J by 3 bases, with 15 bases between them. CDR3 in amino acids: CASTIEQDDTEAFF. DNA of the CDR3: TGTGCCAGCACGATCGAACAGGATGACACTGAAGCTTTCTTT. The complete variable domain, with remaining parts taken from reference TRBV2 and TRBJ1-1, reads EPEVTQTPSHQVTQMGQEVILRCVPISNHLYFYWYRQILGQKVEFLVSFYNNEISEKSEIFDDQFSVERPDGSNFTLKIRSTKLEDSAMYFCASTIEQDDTEAFFGQGTRLTVV.

The chain employs TRBV5-4 and TRBJ2-7, with 9 nucleotides matching TRBD1. The CDR3 consists of 16 residues. Germline V CDR1 and CDR2: SGHNT, YYREEE (reference sequence). With 4 bases clipped from V and 5 bases from J, the junction kept 13 bases outside the gene matches. The CDR3 DNA sequence: TGTGCCAGCAGCAAGGGGGGAACAGGGGGCAACCACGAGCAGTACTTC. This encodes CASSKGGTGGNHEQYF.

This sequence joins TRBV6-5 and TRBJ1-2; no clear D. The CDR3 has 15 residues. V gave up 2 bases and J gave up 4 bases, with 14 bases separating them. CDR1 is MNHEY, CDR2 SVGAGI, per germline. CDR3 region: CASSYEARPSYGYTF. DNA of the CDR3: TGTGCCAGCAGTTACGAGGCCAGGCCCAGCTATGGCTACACCTTC.

The chain employs TRBV6-5 and TRBJ2-7, with D possibly matching TRBD2 (5 bases). Germline V gene data show CDR1 as MNHEY and CDR2 as SVGAGI. This CDR3 comprises 14 residues. V lost 6 bases and J lost 5, with 17 bases in between. For the CDR3, the DNA is TGTGCCAGCAGGCTAACACGGGGTCCTAACGAGCAGTACTTC. Its translation: CASRLTRGPNEQYF.

The sample holds one count of this clone. The chain recombines TRBV6-1 with TRBJ2-3; possibly TRBD2 for D (6 bases). Germline V gives CDR1 MNHNS, CDR2 SASEGT. Trimming left V 5 bases short and J 4 bases short, with 10 bases between. The CDR3 is 13 amino acids. In nucleotides, the CDR3 is TGTGCCAGCAGTCGGGGGACGTCAGATACGCAGTATTTT. Amino acids: CASSRGTSDTQYF.

There are a few counts of this clone. This chain connects TRBV5-6 to TRBJ1-2; D is undetermined. This CDR3 has 14 amino acids. CDR1 and CDR2 (germline): SGHDT, YYEEEE. Trimming left V 0 bases short and J 0 bases short, with 6 bases between. The CDR3 region has the DNA TGTGCCAGCAGCTTGGGGGGAGCTAACTATGGCTACACCTTC. Translated: CASSLGGANYGYTF. The whole variable domain, filled in from reference TRBV5-6 and TRBJ1-2, reads DAGVTQSPTHLIKTRGQQVTLRCSPKSGHDTVSWYQQALGQGPQFIFQYYEEEERQRGNFPDRFSGHQFPNYSSELNVNALLLGDSALYLCASSLGGANYGYTFGSGTRLTVV.

CDR3 DNA sequence: TGCGCCAGCAGCCAAGGGAAAGGGTCAAGGAATCAGCCCCAGCATTTT. Its translation is CASSQGKGSRNQPQHF. The chain combines TRBV4-1 with TRBJ1-5; D gene unclear. Between the trimmed V and J ends, which lost 1 base and 4 bases, there was a span of 14 bases. Germline assignment: CDR1 MGHRA and CDR2 YSYEKL. CDR3 length: 16 residues.

The V and J genes are TRBV11-2 and TRBJ1-6; D not certain. Between the trimmed V and J ends, which lost 1 base and 8 bases, there was a span of 9 bases. Germline assignment: CDR1 SGHAT and CDR2 FQNNGV. This CDR3 has 14 amino acids. CDR3 loop: CASSLVTLYSPLHF. The CDR3 DNA reads as TGTGCCAGCAGCTTAGTTACCCTCTATTCACCCCTCCACTTT.